The 29 T cell receptor beta chains reported below all come from one sample, sequenced in a study of cytomegalovirus exposure and HLA in healthy donors (dated 2017 in TCRdb). The library relied on the immunoSEQ multiplex PCR assay. A mixture of 60 forward primers for TCR Vbeta segments and 13 reverse primers for TCR Jbeta segments was used in the multiplex PCR. TCRdb's version of the immuneACCESS table is confined to in-frame rearrangements and falls short of the full clone set. An unresolved V gene accounts for under half of the shortfall where checked; the remainder is of unknown origin. This sample lists about 190,000 clones; around 75% were detected once. Approximately 6.3% of the sample belongs to the ten largest clones. Sequencing was done on a sample of PBMCs. The receptors were sampled from a man in his forties in good health and CMV-seropositive.

A few counts support this clone. The chain couples TRBV7-9 to TRBJ2-3; maybe TRBD1 (6 bases). V lost 5 bases and J lost 2, with 8 bases in between. The CDR3 length is 13 residues. Germline values: CDR1 SEHNR, CDR2 FQNEAQ (reference sequence). The CDR3 DNA sequence: TGTGCCAGCAGCGACAGGTACACAGATACGCAGTATTTT. The encoded protein is CASSDRYTDTQYF.

The chain carries TRBV4-1 and TRBJ2-7; 9 bases align to TRBD1. V shed 3 bases and J 3 bases; nucleotides not matched to a gene: 9. The germline gives CDR1 MGHRA, CDR2 YSYEKL. This CDR3 contains 16 residues. CDR3 coding DNA: TGCGCCAGCAGCCAGGAATGGGACAGGGCCTTCTACGAGCAGTACTTC. Residues: CASSQEWDRAFYEQYF.

The gene calls are TRBV19 and TRBJ2-5, with TRBD2 matching over 8 bases. The CDR3 spans 16 residues. J was trimmed by 2 bases and V by 3 bases; bases with no gene match: 8. CDR1 and CDR2 (germline): LNHDA, SQIVND (reference sequence). CDR3 loop: CASSIGRGIGQETQYF. Here the CDR3 DNA reads TGTGCCAGTAGTATCGGGAGGGGGATCGGTCAAGAGACCCAGTACTTC.

V gene TRBV6-1 combines with J gene TRBJ1-5; the D gene is possibly TRBD1 (5 bases). This CDR3 is 14 amino acids long. Trimming took off 3 bases at V and 4 bases at J, with 10 bases between the two ends. The germline V gene has CDR1 MNHNS and CDR2 SASEGT. CDR3 protein: CASSDRVLNQPQHF. CDR3 in DNA: TGTGCCAGCAGTGACAGGGTCTTAAATCAGCCCCAGCATTTT.

The genes are TRBV21-1 and TRBJ1-5; TRBD1, as called in the table, went unchecked against the DNA. TRBV21-1 is a documented pseudogene. The CDR3 runs to 20 residues. The CDR3 sequence is CASSKKGGTGAMDSNQPQHF. For the CDR3, the DNA is TGTGCCAGCAGCAAAAAGGGCGGGACAGGGGCTATGGACAGCAATCAGCCCCAGCATTTT.

The chain has TRBV27 and TRBJ1-5; 10 bases are a match to TRBD1. Trimming removed 8 bases from V and 4 bases from J; junction bases left unmatched: 5. This CDR3 is 14 amino acids long. Germline V gene sequence: CDR1 MNHEY, CDR2 SMNVEV (reference sequence). The chain's CDR3 is CASAEDRGNQPQHF. In nucleotides, the CDR3 is TGTGCCAGCGCAGAGGACAGGGGGAATCAGCCCCAGCATTTT.

This CDR3 is CASSLDSLSSYNEQFF. DNA for the CDR3: TGTGCCAGCAGTCTAGACAGCCTCTCCTCCTACAATGAGCAGTTCTTC. The chain employs TRBV27 and TRBJ2-1; D perhaps matches TRBD1 (5 bases). The length of the CDR3 is 16 residues. The ends were cut back, 5 bases at V and 0 bases at J, with 14 bases in the middle. Germline loops: CDR1 MNHEY, CDR2 SMNVEV (reference sequence).

The chain is built from TRBV5-6 and TRBJ2-3; D is perhaps TRBD2 (5 bases). Trimming pared 1 base from V and 5 bases from J, leaving 11 bases between. CDR3 size: 14 residues. The germline V gene has CDR1 SGHDT and CDR2 YYEEEE. The CDR3: CASSLLRVRDTQYF. The CDR3, as DNA: TGTGCCAGCAGCTTGTTGCGGGTCAGAGATACGCAGTATTTT. Using reference TRBV5-6 and TRBJ2-3 for the parts outside the CDR3, the full variable domain is DAGVTQSPTHLIKTRGQQVTLRCSPKSGHDTVSWYQQALGQGPQFIFQYYEEEERQRGNFPDRFSGHQFPNYSSELNVNALLLGDSALYLCASSLLRVRDTQYFGPGTRLTVL.

In this sample, this clone turned up a few times. The chain has TRBV9 and TRBJ1-2; 10 nucleotides align to TRBD1. This CDR3 region has 17 residues. The germline CDR1 and CDR2 sequences are SGDLS and YYNGEE. J was trimmed by 5 bases and V by 1 base; bases with no gene match: 11. The CDR3 DNA reads TGTGCCAGCAGCGTACACCGGGACAGGGGTTCCCTTTATGGCTACACCTTC. Amino acid sequence: CASSVHRDRGSLYGYTF.

The rearrangement uses TRBV14 and TRBJ1-1, with D possibly being TRBD1 (6 bases). CDR1 is SGHDN, CDR2 FVKESK, per germline. This CDR3 spans 13 amino acids. Trimming pared 4 bases from V and 0 bases from J, leaving 6 bases between. The CDR3 protein is CASSRTVNTEAFF. The DNA for the CDR3 is TGTGCCAGCAGCCGGACAGTGAACACTGAAGCTTTCTTT.

The gene calls are TRBV5-1 and TRBJ2-7, with D possibly matching TRBD2 (5 bases). Trimming removed 0 bases from V and 3 bases from J, with 7 bases in between. CDR1 and CDR2 (germline): SGHRS, YFSETQ. This CDR3 has 13 residues. The CDR3 here is CASSLGEYYEQYF. As DNA, the CDR3 is TGCGCCAGCAGCTTGGGGGAGTACTACGAGCAGTACTTC.

The V gene is TRBV19, the J gene TRBJ1-4; D is unresolved. Germline V gene sequence: CDR1 LNHDA, CDR2 SQIVND (reference sequence). Trimming removed 3 bases from V and 0 bases from J, with 11 bases in between. The CDR3 runs to 16 residues. CDR3 protein: CASSMTQSATNEKLFF. The CDR3 DNA reads TGTGCCAGTAGTATGACACAGTCGGCAACTAATGAAAAACTGTTTTTT.

The chain carries TRBV6-5 and TRBJ2-7; 7 positions match TRBD1. This CDR3 comprises 14 residues. CDR1 is MNHEY, CDR2 SVGAGI, per germline. After removal of 6 bases from V and 1 base from J, the junction contained 6 bases not matched to a gene. The CDR3 protein is CASSRDSTSYEQYF. In DNA, the CDR3 is TGTGCCAGCAGCAGGGACAGCACTTCCTACGAGCAGTACTTC.

The chain carries TRBV7-8 and TRBJ1-3, with TRBD1 matching 7 bases. The CDR3 is made up of 15 amino acids. After removal of 5 bases from V and 4 bases from J, the junction contained 8 bases not matched to a gene. CDR1 SGHVS and CDR2 FQNEAQ come from the germline V gene. CDR3 residues: CASSLLGQWGNTIYF. The CDR3 DNA reads as TGTGCCAGCAGCCTATTGGGACAGTGGGGAAACACCATATATTTT.

The V and J genes are TRBV19 and TRBJ1-5, with D possibly TRBD1 on 5 matching bases. CDR1 LNHDA and CDR2 SQIVND come from the germline V gene (reference sequence). Trimming pared 3 bases from V and 1 base from J, leaving 10 bases between. The CDR3 sequence is 15 residues long. The CDR3, as DNA: TGTGCCAGTAGTATTGTGGGGGGGAGCAATCAGCCCCAGCATTTT. Its protein is CASSIVGGSNQPQHF.

The chain has TRBV6-1 and TRBJ1-1, with 8 bases that match TRBD1. V lost 6 bases, J lost 0 bases, and 3 bases stayed unmatched. This CDR3 comprises 14 residues. Germline V gene sequence: CDR1 MNHNS, CDR2 SASEGT. The CDR3 region has the DNA TGTGCCAGCAGCGACAGGGGCATGAACACTGAAGCTTTCTTT. It codes for CASSDRGMNTEAFF.

This chain links TRBV7-2 with TRBJ2-2, with 9 bases that match TRBD2. Germline lookup yields CDR1 SGHTA and CDR2 FQGNSA. V lost 2 bases to trimming and J lost 1 base; unmatched junction nucleotides: 5. The CDR3 loop spans 17 amino acids. The CDR3 region has the DNA TGTGCCAGCAGCTTATACGTTAGCGGGGGGAACACCGGGGAGCTGTTTTTT. Translated: CASSLYVSGGNTGELFF.

In this sample, this clone turned up once. Additional DNA sequences in this sample encode the identical CDR3. The chain couples TRBV19 to TRBJ2-7; TRBD1 matches 8 bases. Trimming removed 1 base from V and 2 bases from J; junction bases left unmatched: 1. Germline V gene sequence: CDR1 LNHDA, CDR2 SQIVND (reference sequence). This CDR3 spans 14 amino acids. The chain's CDR3 is CASSIVQGAYEQYF. CDR3 DNA sequence: TGTGCCAGTAGTATAGTACAGGGGGCCTACGAGCAGTACTTC.

This clone was recorded once. This chain uses TRBV19 with TRBJ2-7; TRBD2 matches at 10 bases. CDR1 is LNHDA, CDR2 SQIVND, per germline (reference sequence). V shed 5 bases and J 5 bases; nucleotides not matched to a gene: 12. This CDR3 has 16 amino acids. The CDR3 region has the DNA TGTGCCAGTAGTGGTTCGCTAGCGGGGGTCCTCCACGAGCAGTACTTC. Amino acid sequence: CASSGSLAGVLHEQYF.

This rearrangement joins TRBV9 to TRBJ2-7; 11 bases are shared with TRBD1. From germline, CDR1 is SGDLS and CDR2 YYNGEE. The V segment lost 2 bases and the J segment 6 bases; nucleotides outside the gene matches: 1. The CDR3 sequence is 13 residues long. In DNA, the CDR3 is TGTGCCAGCAGCGTTGGGACAGGGGGCGAGCAGTACTTC. It codes for CASSVGTGGEQYF.

This clone occurred once. V usage is TRBV7-9 and J usage is TRBJ2-1, with 8 bases fitting TRBD2. CDR3 length: 12 residues. Germline V gene lookup returns CDR1 SEHNR and CDR2 FQNEAQ (reference sequence). V lost 7 bases, J lost 14 bases, and 10 bases stayed unmatched. In nucleotides, the CDR3 is TGTGCCAGCACCTTCTCGGGGGGGGGTAAGTTCTTC. It yields the protein CASTFSGGGKFF.

The chain employs TRBV14 and TRBJ2-7; 9 bases match TRBD2. With V trimmed by 0 bases and J by 0 bases, 12 bases remained unmatched. Germline assignment: CDR1 SGHDN and CDR2 FVKESK. The CDR3 runs 19 residues. CDR3 nucleotide sequence: TGTGCCAGCAGCCAAGACCTCCCAACTAGCGGGCCGAGCTCCTACGAGCAGTACTTC. This gives the protein CASSQDLPTSGPSSYEQYF.

This rearrangement joins TRBV27 to TRBJ2-3; 13 bases align to TRBD2. The CDR3 is made up of 15 amino acids. Germline V gene sequence: CDR1 MNHEY, CDR2 SMNVEV (reference sequence). V gave up 4 bases and J gave up 5 bases; unmatched junction bases: 3. DNA of the CDR3: TGTGCCAGCAGTTCCGGACTAGCGGGGGTAGATACGCAGTATTTT. Protein sequence: CASSSGLAGVDTQYF.

V and J are TRBV9 and TRBJ1-6; D not certain. Germline-derived CDR1 and CDR2 are SGDLS and YYNGEE. The CDR3 sequence is 14 residues long. Trimming removed 0 bases from V and 9 bases from J, with 10 bases in between. CDR3 bases: TGTGCCAGCAGCGTAGGTAGAGGGATTTCACCCCTCCACTTT. Translated: CASSVGRGISPLHF.

The chain carries TRBV18 and TRBJ2-1; 13 bases agree with TRBD2. V trimming: 5 bases; J trimming: 5 bases; junction bases outside the gene matches: 3. Germline assignment: CDR1 KGHSH and CDR2 LQKENI. The CDR3 extends over 15 amino acids. CDR3 sequence: CASSTSGGGNNEQFF. The CDR3 DNA follows: TGTGCCAGCTCAACTAGCGGGGGGGGAAACAATGAGCAGTTCTTC.

The V and J genes are TRBV6-5 and TRBJ1-4, with 7 bases matching TRBD1. Per the germline V gene, CDR1 is MNHEY and CDR2 is SVGAGI. This CDR3 region has 14 residues. J gave up 8 bases and V 1 base, and 4 bases lay outside the gene matches. Written as DNA, the CDR3 is TGTGCCAGCAGTTACTACCGGACAGGAGAAAAACTGTTTTTT. It encodes CASSYYRTGEKLFF.

This sequence joins TRBV5-6 and TRBJ1-2; no clear D. CDR3 length: 13 amino acids. CDR1 is SGHDT, CDR2 YYEEEE, per germline. The V end lost 5 bases, the J end lost 2 bases, and 10 bases lay between the germline ends. This CDR3 is CASSPGSNYGYTF. Here the CDR3 DNA reads TGTGCCAGCAGTCCCGGGTCCAACTATGGCTACACCTTC.

The chain is built from TRBV6-5 and TRBJ2-7; D remains ambiguous. Trimming left V 6 bases short and J 6 bases short, with 9 bases between. Germline V lookup: CDR1 MNHEY, CDR2 SVGAGI. The CDR3 sequence is 11 residues long. The CDR3 sequence: CASSRLSEQYF. The CDR3 DNA sequence: TGTGCCAGCAGCCGACTTTCCGAGCAGTACTTC.

The gene calls are TRBV19 and TRBJ1-6; tentative D call: TRBD1 (6 bases). The CDR3 has 14 amino acids. CDR1 LNHDA and CDR2 SQIVND come from the germline V gene (reference sequence). V shed 5 bases and J shed 7 bases, with 12 bases lying between them. The CDR3 loop reads CASSPQGFNSPLHF. CDR3 nucleotide sequence: TGTGCCAGTAGTCCACAGGGATTCAATTCACCCCTCCACTTT. Full variable domain (remainder filled in from reference TRBV19 and TRBJ1-6): DGGITQSPKYLFRKEGQNVTLSCEQNLNHDAMYWYRQDPGQGLRLIYYSQIVNDFQKGDIAEGYSVSREKKESFPLTVTSAQKNPTAFYLCASSPQGFNSPLHFGNGTRLTVT.